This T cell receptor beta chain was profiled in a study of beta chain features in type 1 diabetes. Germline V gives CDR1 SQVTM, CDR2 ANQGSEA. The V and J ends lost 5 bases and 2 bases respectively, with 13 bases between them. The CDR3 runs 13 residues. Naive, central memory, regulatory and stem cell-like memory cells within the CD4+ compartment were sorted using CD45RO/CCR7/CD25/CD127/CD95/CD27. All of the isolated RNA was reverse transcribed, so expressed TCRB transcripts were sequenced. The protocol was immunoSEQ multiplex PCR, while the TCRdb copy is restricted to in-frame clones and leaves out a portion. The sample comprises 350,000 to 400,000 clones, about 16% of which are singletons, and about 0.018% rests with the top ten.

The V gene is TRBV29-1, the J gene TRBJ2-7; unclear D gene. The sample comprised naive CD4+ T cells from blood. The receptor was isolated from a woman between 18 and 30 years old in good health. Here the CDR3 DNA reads TGCAGCGTTCAGCAGGTACTCACCTACGAGCAGTACTTC. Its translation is CSVQQVLTYEQYF.